The clone carrying this T cell receptor (beta chain) was observed at least ten times. V dropped 6 bases and J dropped 4; count of bases not matched to a gene: 8. This CDR3 spans 16 amino acids. Germline V gene data show CDR1 as MNHEY and CDR2 as SVGAGI. The data stem from a study of human T cells and chemical hapten exposure. Unique molecular identifiers were linked by the library to individual cDNA molecules. TCRdb passed the RACE reads through MiXCR, listing each CDR3 protein once. The data contain more than 70,000 distinct CDR3 sequences, 8.5% to 9% of them singletons. The time point was: healthy volunteer bleed at 2 weeks. Researchers extracted total RNA from unfractionated whole blood.

The chain joins TRBV6-5 to TRBJ2-3, with 12 bases identical to TRBD1. What was sequenced was whole blood. The TCR was taken from a female donor in good health. Some clones in this sample may be carry-over from other donors' samples. The chain's CDR3 is CASRNRDRGRADTQYF. DNA of the CDR3: TGTGCCAGCAGAAACCGGGACAGGGGGCGTGCAGATACGCAGTATTTT.